The 14 T cell receptor beta chains below all came from one sample that was sequenced in a study of cytomegalovirus exposure and HLA in healthy donors. Use of 60 Vbeta and 13 Jbeta primers characterized the PCR. Assay used: immunoSEQ multiplex PCR; TCRdb lists only in-frame clones, some missing. Its clone listing holds 200,000 to 250,000 clones. The sample taken for sequencing was PBMCs. The receptor set was obtained from a woman aged 30 to 39 in good health and CMV-seropositive.

This chain links TRBV28 with TRBJ2-2, with 9 bases fitting TRBD1. The germline CDR1 and CDR2 sequences are MDHEN and SYDVKM. V shed 7 bases, J shed 3 bases, and the junction held 9 bases outside the gene matches. The CDR3 spans 16 residues. The CDR3 DNA sequence: TGTGCCAGCAACCTATCGGGACAGGGATACACCGGGGAGCTGTTTTTT. This codes for CASNLSGQGYTGELFF.

The chain joins TRBV10-2 to TRBJ2-1; 7 bases are shared with TRBD2. V lost 8 bases to trimming and J lost 3 bases; unmatched junction nucleotides: 13. CDR3 length: 16 amino acids. Germline CDR1 WSHSY, CDR2 SAAADI. The CDR3 DNA reads TGCGCCAGCGCCCTTCTAGCGGAGTTACTCTACAATGAGCAGTTCTTC. This gives the protein CASALLAELLYNEQFF.

The rearrangement joins TRBV7-9 to TRBJ1-2; D is possibly TRBD1 (5 bases). Germline assignment: CDR1 SEHNR and CDR2 FQNEAQ (reference sequence). The ends were cut back, 4 bases at V and 4 bases at J, with 13 bases in the middle. The CDR3 totals 14 residues. The CDR3 bases are TGTGCCAGCAGCTCGGACACCCTGATCTATGGCTACACCTTC. This encodes CASSSDTLIYGYTF.

On this clone: This specimen includes other DNA sequences encoding the same CDR3. The chain employs TRBV27 and TRBJ1-1, with TRBD1 as a possible D gene (6 bases). The V and J ends lost 0 bases and 8 bases respectively, with 7 bases between them. This CDR3 is built from 12 residues. From germline, CDR1 is MNHEY and CDR2 SMNVEV (reference sequence). CDR3 coding DNA: TGTGCCAGCAGTTTATCCGGGACAGAAGCTTTCTTT. It is translated as CASSLSGTEAFF.

The rearrangement uses TRBV27 and TRBJ2-1; 10 bases line up with TRBD2. Germline lookup yields CDR1 MNHEY and CDR2 SMNVEV (reference sequence). V lost 3 bases, J lost 7 bases, and 6 bases stayed unmatched. The CDR3 consists of 15 residues. CDR3 region: CASSLGLARGNEQFF. CDR3 nucleotides: TGTGCCAGCAGTTTGGGACTAGCGCGGGGGAATGAGCAGTTCTTC.

The chain joins TRBV11-2 to TRBJ2-2; the D gene is possibly TRBD1 (7 bases). With 1 base removed from V and 1 base from J, the gap between germline ends came to 16 bases. Germline V gives CDR1 SGHAT, CDR2 FQNNGV. The CDR3 runs 18 residues. The CDR3 DNA follows: TGTGCCAGCAGCTTAGGCTTCACGGGGGACAGGAACACCGGGGAGCTGTTTTTT. It encodes CASSLGFTGDRNTGELFF.

The J gene is TRBJ2-3, the V gene TRBV18; 9 positions match TRBD2. The CDR3 length is 15 residues. With V trimmed by 6 bases and J by 5 bases, 9 bases remained unmatched. CDR1 KGHSH and CDR2 LQKENI come from the germline V gene. CDR3 DNA sequence: TGTGCCAGCTCGGAGATAGCGGGAGCTATAGATACGCAGTATTTT. This gives the protein CASSEIAGAIDTQYF.

The genes are TRBV5-4 and TRBJ2-6; possibly TRBD2 for D (5 bases). This CDR3 region has 16 residues. CDR1 and CDR2 (germline): SGHNT, YYREEE (reference sequence). Trimming took 0 bases from V and 0 from J, leaving 7 bases between them. CDR3 loop: CASSLGGYSGANVLTF. The CDR3 DNA sequence: TGTGCCAGCAGCTTGGGAGGGTACTCTGGGGCCAACGTCCTGACTTTC.

The chain has TRBV6-5 and TRBJ1-2; weak D call: TRBD1 (5 bases). The CDR3 is 14 residues long. Looked up from germline, CDR1 is MNHEY and CDR2 is SVGAGI. Trimming shortened V by 2 bases and J by 2 bases, and 9 bases separated the two germline ends. As DNA, the CDR3 is TGTGCCAGCAGTTACCGACAGCCAAACTATGGCTACACCTTC. Encoded protein: CASSYRQPNYGYTF.

The chain employs TRBV6-5 and TRBJ2-3; TRBD2 matches at 7 bases. CDR3 length: 13 amino acids. V dropped 6 bases and J dropped 7; count of bases not matched to a gene: 7. Germline V gene sequence: CDR1 MNHEY, CDR2 SVGAGI. The CDR3 DNA reads as TGTGCCAGCAGACGTACTAGCGTCCATACGCAGTATTTT. It encodes CASRRTSVHTQYF.

The J gene is TRBJ2-7, the V gene TRBV5-4; D may be TRBD1 (6 bases). Germline V gives CDR1 SGHNT, CDR2 YYREEE (reference sequence). The germline V and J ends were trimmed by 0 bases and 7 bases, with 17 bases remaining between them. The CDR3 has 15 residues. CDR3 loop: CASSLGPPGAGEQYF. The CDR3 bases are TGTGCCAGCAGCTTGGGCCCCCCAGGGGCAGGTGAGCAGTACTTC.

The CDR3 loop reads CASHGTVLTDTQYF. CDR3 nucleotide sequence: TGCGCCAGCCATGGGACAGTACTCACAGATACGCAGTATTTT. This rearrangement joins TRBV5-1 to TRBJ2-3; 7 bases match TRBD1. CDR3 length: 14 amino acids. V shed 7 bases and J 2 bases; nucleotides not matched to a gene: 7. From germline, CDR1 is SGHRS and CDR2 YFSETQ.

The V gene is TRBV6-1, the J gene TRBJ2-2; 8 nucleotides agree with TRBD1. V trimming: 8 bases; J trimming: 6 bases; junction bases outside the gene matches: 5. CDR3 length: 13 amino acids. Germline CDR1 and CDR2: MNHNS and SASEGT. Here the CDR3 DNA reads TGTGCCAGCCATAGGACAGGGTCCGGGGAGCTGTTTTTT. Translation: CASHRTGSGELFF.

The rearrangement uses TRBV29-1 and TRBJ1-1; 7 bases align to TRBD1. The length of the CDR3 is 12 residues. The V gene's germline CDR1 is SQVTM and CDR2 ANQGSEA. J was trimmed by 6 bases and V by 7 bases; bases with no gene match: 8. The CDR3 region has the DNA TGCAGCGCCCAGGGGGGAATGGCTGAAGCTTTCTTT. Its translation: CSAQGGMAEAFF.